This T cell receptor (beta chain) was sequenced during a study of molecular identifiers for immune sequencing clone quantification. Study observations and caveats: Beyond 20 RNA copies, clones held over 99% of effector molecules, compared with under 1% in naive cells.

TCRdb ran MiXCR on the PCR reads and lists one entry per CDR3 protein. The data hold under 350,000 distinct CDR3 sequences, with 24% observed a single time. There are 15 residues in the CDR3. Trimming took off 1 base at V and 0 bases at J, with 11 bases between the two ends. Germline V gives CDR1 DFQATT, CDR2 SNEGSKA (reference sequence). On this clonotype: The target antigen is unknown.

With 10%, 30% or 50% of RNA, roughly 20,000 to 1,000,000 naive CD8 T cells were sequenced. The chain couples TRBV20-1 to TRBJ2-3; D unclear. The source material was naive CD8+ T cells from blood, with Jurkat cell RNA spiked in. Subset reported: FACS-sorted CD8+CD4-CCR7+CD45RA+ naive T cells. This clonotype originated in a human donor in good health. Some libraries in this study had Jurkat cell RNA spiked in. This CDR3 is CSARASTNSTDTQYF. The CDR3 DNA follows: TGCAGTGCTAGAGCATCGACAAACAGCACAGATACGCAGTATTTT.